This T cell receptor beta chain derives from a study of T cell responses to AZD1222 COVID-19 vaccine. Sequencing was performed with immunoSEQ multiplex PCR; in TCRdb, only in-frame clones are kept and a portion is missing. The sample yields 100,000 or so clones, approximately 87% seen once. Whole-study findings and limits: Baseline seropositivity occurred in only a handful of AZD1222 recipients. A mostly white British donor set with more females was recruited, and clonal diversity was possibly underestimated. Spike-wide coverage was observed for vaccine-associated CD4 TCRs, with dominant responses at 160-218 and 743-854.

In the case of this clone: Antigen unknown.

The CDR3 sequence is 15 residues long. Trimming shortened V by 3 bases and J by 3 bases, and 13 bases separated the two germline ends. Germline lookup yields CDR1 KGHDR and CDR2 SFDVKD. This receptor was identified in an adult in good health. The source material was peripheral blood, sampled on day 0 of AZD1222 vaccination. The J gene is TRBJ1-2, the V gene TRBV24-1; no clear D gene. The CDR3 nucleotides read TGTGCCACCAGTGATGCGACCGCGACGGACTATGGCTACACCTTC. This sequence encodes CATSDATATDYGYTF.